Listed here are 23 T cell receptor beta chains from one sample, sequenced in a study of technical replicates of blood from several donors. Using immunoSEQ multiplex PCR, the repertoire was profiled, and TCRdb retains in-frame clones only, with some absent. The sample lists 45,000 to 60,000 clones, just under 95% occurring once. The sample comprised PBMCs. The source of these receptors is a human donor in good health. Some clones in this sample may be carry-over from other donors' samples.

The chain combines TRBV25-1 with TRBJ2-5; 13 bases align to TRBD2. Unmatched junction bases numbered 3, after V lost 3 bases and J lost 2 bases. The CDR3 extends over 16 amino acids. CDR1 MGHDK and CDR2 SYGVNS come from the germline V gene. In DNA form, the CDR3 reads TGTGCCAGCAGTGAGGGGACTAGCGGGATACAAGAGACCCAGTACTTC. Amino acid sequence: CASSEGTSGIQETQYF.

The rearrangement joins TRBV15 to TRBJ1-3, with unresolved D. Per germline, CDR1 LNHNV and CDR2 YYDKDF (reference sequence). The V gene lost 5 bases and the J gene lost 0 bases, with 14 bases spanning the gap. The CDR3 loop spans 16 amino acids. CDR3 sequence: CATSPRGPSSGNTIYF. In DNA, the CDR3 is TGTGCCACCAGCCCCCGAGGGCCGAGCTCTGGAAACACCATATATTTT.

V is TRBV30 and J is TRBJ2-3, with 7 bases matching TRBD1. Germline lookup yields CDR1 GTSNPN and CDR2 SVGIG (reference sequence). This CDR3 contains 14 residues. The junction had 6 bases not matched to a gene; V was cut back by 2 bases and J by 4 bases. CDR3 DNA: TGTGCCTGGAGTCCAGGGGGTACGGCAGATACGCAGTATTTT. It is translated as CAWSPGGTADTQYF.

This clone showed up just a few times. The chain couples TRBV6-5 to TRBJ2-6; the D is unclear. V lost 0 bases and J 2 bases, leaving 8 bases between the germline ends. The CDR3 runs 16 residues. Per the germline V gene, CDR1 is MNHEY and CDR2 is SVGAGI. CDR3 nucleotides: TGTGCCAGCAGTTACTCTAGTTTGACTGGGGCCAACGTCCTGACTTTC. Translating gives CASSYSSLTGANVLTF.

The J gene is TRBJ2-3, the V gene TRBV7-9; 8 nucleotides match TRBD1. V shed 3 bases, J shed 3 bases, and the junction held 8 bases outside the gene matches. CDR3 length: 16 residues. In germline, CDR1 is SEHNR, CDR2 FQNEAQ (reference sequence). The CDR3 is CASSFPQGGGTDTQYF. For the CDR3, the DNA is TGTGCCAGCAGCTTCCCACAGGGGGGTGGGACAGATACGCAGTATTTT.

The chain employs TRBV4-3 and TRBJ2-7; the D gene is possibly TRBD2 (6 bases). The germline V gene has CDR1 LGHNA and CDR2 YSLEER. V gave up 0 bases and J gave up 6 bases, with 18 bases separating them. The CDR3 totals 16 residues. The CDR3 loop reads CASSQDRRGRLPEQYF. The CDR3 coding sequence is TGCGCCAGCAGCCAAGATAGGAGGGGAAGGCTCCCCGAGCAGTACTTC.

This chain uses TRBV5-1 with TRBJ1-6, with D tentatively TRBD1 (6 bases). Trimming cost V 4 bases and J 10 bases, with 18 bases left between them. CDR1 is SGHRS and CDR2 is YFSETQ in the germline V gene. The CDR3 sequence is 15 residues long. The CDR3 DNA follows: TGCGCCAGCAGCCCCGGAGGGGGGGCCGGATCACCCCTCCACTTT. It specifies CASSPGGGAGSPLHF.

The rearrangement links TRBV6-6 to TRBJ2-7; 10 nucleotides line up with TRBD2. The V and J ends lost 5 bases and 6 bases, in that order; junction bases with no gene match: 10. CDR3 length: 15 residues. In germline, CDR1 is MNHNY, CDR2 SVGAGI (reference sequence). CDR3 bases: TGTGCCAGCAGTCGCGATAGCGGGAGGCGGGGCGAGCAGTACTTC. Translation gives CASSRDSGRRGEQYF.

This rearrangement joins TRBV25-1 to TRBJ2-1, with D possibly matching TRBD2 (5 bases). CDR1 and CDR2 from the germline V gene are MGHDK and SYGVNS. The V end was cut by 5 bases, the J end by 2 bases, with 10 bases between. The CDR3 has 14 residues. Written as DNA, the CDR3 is TGTGCCAGCAGTAGAGCGGAGGCCTACAATGAGCAGTTCTTC. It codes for CASSRAEAYNEQFF.

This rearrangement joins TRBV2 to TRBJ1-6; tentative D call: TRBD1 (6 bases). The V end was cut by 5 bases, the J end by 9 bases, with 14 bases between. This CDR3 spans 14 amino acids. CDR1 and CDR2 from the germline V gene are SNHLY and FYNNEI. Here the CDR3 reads CASSSRGNSSPLHF. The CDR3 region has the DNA TGTGCCAGCAGTTCCAGGGGAAATTCTTCACCCCTCCACTTT.

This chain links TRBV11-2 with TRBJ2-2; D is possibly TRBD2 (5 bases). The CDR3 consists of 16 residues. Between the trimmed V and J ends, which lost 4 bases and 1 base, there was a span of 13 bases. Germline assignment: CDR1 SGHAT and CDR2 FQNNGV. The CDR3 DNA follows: TGTGCCAGCAGCTCGAGTGGAGGAGTGAACACCGGGGAGCTGTTTTTT. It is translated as CASSSSGGVNTGELFF.

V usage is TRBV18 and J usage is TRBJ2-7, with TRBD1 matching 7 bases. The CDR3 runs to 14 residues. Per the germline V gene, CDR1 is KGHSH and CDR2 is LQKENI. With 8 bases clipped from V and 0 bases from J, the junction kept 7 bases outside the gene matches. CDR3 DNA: TGTGCCAGCGCACTACAGGGGAACTCCTACGAGCAGTACTTC. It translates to CASALQGNSYEQYF.

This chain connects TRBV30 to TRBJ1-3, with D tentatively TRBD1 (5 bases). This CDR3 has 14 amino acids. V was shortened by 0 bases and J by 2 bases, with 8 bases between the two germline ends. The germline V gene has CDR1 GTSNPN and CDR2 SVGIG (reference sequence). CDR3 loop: CAWSVGGAGNTIYF. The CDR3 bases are TGTGCCTGGAGTGTCGGGGGGGCTGGAAACACCATATATTTT.

CDR3 protein: CASSQVGTGGKYGYTF. The CDR3, as DNA: TGCGCCAGCAGCCAAGTCGGAACAGGGGGGAAGTATGGCTACACCTTC. The chain joins TRBV4-1 to TRBJ1-2, with 8 bases fitting TRBD1. Germline lookup yields CDR1 MGHRA and CDR2 YSYEKL. V gave up 1 base and J gave up 5 bases; unmatched junction bases: 9. The length of the CDR3 is 16 residues.

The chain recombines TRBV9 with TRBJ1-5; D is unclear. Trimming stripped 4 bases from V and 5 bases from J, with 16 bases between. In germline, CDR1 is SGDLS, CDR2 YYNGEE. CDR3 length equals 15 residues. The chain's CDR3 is CASSPNAAEDQPQHF. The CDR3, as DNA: TGTGCCAGCAGCCCAAACGCGGCTGAGGATCAGCCCCAGCATTTT.

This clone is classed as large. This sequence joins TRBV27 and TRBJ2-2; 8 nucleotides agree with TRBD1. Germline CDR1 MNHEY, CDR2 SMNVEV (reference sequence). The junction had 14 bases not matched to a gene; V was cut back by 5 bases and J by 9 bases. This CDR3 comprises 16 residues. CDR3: CASSPKTGGRARELFF. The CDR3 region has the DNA TGTGCCAGCAGTCCGAAAACAGGGGGACGCGCCCGGGAGCTGTTTTTT.

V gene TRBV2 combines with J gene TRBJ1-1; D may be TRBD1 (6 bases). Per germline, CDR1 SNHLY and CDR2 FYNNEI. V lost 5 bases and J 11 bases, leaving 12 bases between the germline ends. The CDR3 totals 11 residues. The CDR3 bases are TGTGCCAGCAGTCCCTGGGGGCTGGCTTTCTTT. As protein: CASSPWGLAFF.

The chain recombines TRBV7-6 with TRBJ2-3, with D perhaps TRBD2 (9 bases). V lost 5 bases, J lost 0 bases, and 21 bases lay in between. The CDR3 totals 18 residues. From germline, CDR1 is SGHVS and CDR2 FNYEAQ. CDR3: CASSQGAGGIRSTDTQYF. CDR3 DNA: TGTGCCAGCAGCCAGGGGGCGGGAGGGATAAGGAGCACAGATACGCAGTATTTT.

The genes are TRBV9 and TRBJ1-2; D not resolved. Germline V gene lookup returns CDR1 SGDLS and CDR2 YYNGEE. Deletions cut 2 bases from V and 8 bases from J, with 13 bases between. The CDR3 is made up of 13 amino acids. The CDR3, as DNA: TGTGCCAGCAGCGTGAGCCCGCTAGAGGGCTACACCTTC. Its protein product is CASSVSPLEGYTF.

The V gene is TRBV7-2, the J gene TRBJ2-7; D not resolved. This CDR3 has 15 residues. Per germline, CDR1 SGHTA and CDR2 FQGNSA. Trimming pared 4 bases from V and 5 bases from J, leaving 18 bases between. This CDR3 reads CASSSSLDSLHEQYF. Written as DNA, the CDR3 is TGTGCCAGCAGCTCGAGTCTTGATAGTCTCCACGAGCAGTACTTC.

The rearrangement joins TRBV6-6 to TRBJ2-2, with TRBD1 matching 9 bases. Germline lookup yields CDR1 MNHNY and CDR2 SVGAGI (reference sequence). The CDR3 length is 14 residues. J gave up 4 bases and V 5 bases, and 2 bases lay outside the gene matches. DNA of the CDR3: TGTGCCAGCAGTAACAGGGGGCGCACCGGGGAGCTGTTTTTT. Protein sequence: CASSNRGRTGELFF.

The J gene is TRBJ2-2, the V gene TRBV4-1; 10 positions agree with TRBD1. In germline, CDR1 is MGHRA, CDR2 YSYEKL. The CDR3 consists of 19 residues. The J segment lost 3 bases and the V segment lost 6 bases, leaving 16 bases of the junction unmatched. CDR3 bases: TGCGCCAGCAGTCTACGTCCGGGACAGGGGAAAACGGACACCGGGGAGCTGTTTTTT. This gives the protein CASSLRPGQGKTDTGELFF.

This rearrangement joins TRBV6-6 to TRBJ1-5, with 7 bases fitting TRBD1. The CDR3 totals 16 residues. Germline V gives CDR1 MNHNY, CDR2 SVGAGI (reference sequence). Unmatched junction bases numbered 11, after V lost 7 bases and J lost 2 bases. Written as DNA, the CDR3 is TGTGCCAGCACCCAGAAAACAGGGGTCGGCAATCAGCCCCAGCATTTT. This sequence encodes CASTQKTGVGNQPQHF.